Presented here are 28 T cell receptor beta chains from one specimen sequenced in a study of cytomegalovirus exposure and HLA in healthy donors (dated by TCRdb to 2015 to 2018). Libraries were made using the immunoSEQ multiplex PCR assay. For the multiplex PCR, a mixture combining 60 forward primers for TCR Vbeta segments and 13 reverse primers for TCR Jbeta segments was used. This is the immuneACCESS table as TCRdb keeps it, with only in-frame sequences that have V and J called. A part of the clones is gone; compared with another copy, unresolved V genes explain less than half, and the rest is unexplained. For this sample there are 150,000 to 200,000 clones; around 83% appear just once. The biggest ten clones account for 1.5% to 2% of the sample. Sequencing used PBMCs. The receptors shown here come from a man over 45 in good health and CMV-seronegative.

The J gene is TRBJ1-1, the V gene TRBV15; possibly TRBD1 for D (6 bases). V was clipped by 5 bases and J by 2 bases, with 15 bases between them. The CDR3 has 15 amino acids. The V gene's germline CDR1 is LNHNV and CDR2 YYDKDF (reference sequence). The CDR3 sequence is CATSRRGAANTEAFF. The CDR3 region has the DNA TGTGCCACCAGCCGACGGGGGGCCGCAAACACTGAAGCTTTCTTT. Together with reference TRBV15 and TRBJ1-1, the CDR3 gives the full variable domain: DAMVIQNPRYQVTQFGKPVTLSCSQTLNHNVMYWYQQKSSQAPKLLFHYYDKDFNNEADTPDNFQSRRPNTSFCFLDIRSPGLGDTAMYLCATSRRGAANTEAFFGQGTRLTVV.

The chain couples TRBV28 to TRBJ1-1; D may be TRBD1 (6 bases). This CDR3 comprises 14 residues. V was shortened by 6 bases and J by 2 bases, with 13 bases between the two germline ends. Germline CDR1 MDHEN, CDR2 SYDVKM. CDR3 region: CASRTRRGNTEAFF. Written as DNA, the CDR3 is TGTGCCAGCAGAACTCGCAGGGGTAACACTGAAGCTTTCTTT.

This rearrangement joins TRBV5-1 to TRBJ2-2; TRBD1 is a possible D gene (5 bases). The V gene lost 7 bases and the J gene lost 2 bases, with 12 bases spanning the gap. This CDR3 contains 14 residues. The germline gives CDR1 SGHRS, CDR2 YFSETQ. The CDR3 sequence is CASGRTINTGELFF. DNA of the CDR3: TGCGCCAGCGGCAGGACAATTAACACCGGGGAGCTGTTTTTT.

Turning to this clone: Relative to the germline gene, one junction end is altered; a read error may explain this. The chain couples TRBV7-9 to TRBJ2-5, with 14 bases matching TRBD2. The CDR3 spans 16 residues. Germline loops: CDR1 SEHNR, CDR2 FQNEAQ (reference sequence). This CDR3 is CSSSPGLAGAQETQYF. DNA of the CDR3: TGTTCCAGCAGCCCGGGACTAGCGGGGGCACAAGAGACCCAGTACTTC.

The chain couples TRBV7-3 to TRBJ2-2; the match to TRBD2 covers 11 bases. Trimming cost V 4 bases and J 5 bases; bases outside gene matches: 3. There are 15 residues in the CDR3. The germline V gene has CDR1 SGHTA and CDR2 FQGTGA. CDR3 sequence (DNA): TGTGCCAGCAGCTCTAGCGGGGGGACTACCGGGGAGCTGTTTTTT. Translating it yields CASSSSGGTTGELFF.

This chain uses TRBV4-3 with TRBJ1-5; 7 bases match TRBD1. Germline CDR1 reads LGHNA; CDR2 reads YSLEER. With V trimmed by 0 bases and J by 6 bases, 11 bases remained unmatched. CDR3 length equals 17 residues. For the CDR3, the DNA is TGCGCCAGCAGCCAAGATATATTCCAGGGGGGAGGTCAGCCCCAGCATTTT. It is translated as CASSQDIFQGGGQPQHF.

The rearrangement uses TRBV6-1 and TRBJ1-4; D may be TRBD1 (6 bases). There are 16 residues in the CDR3. V lost 6 bases and J 2 bases, leaving 16 bases between the germline ends. Germline CDR1 reads MNHNS; CDR2 reads SASEGT. CDR3 bases: TGTGCCAGCAGAGAACAGGGTGCGGGGACTAATGAAAAACTGTTTTTT. This codes for CASREQGAGTNEKLFF.

V is TRBV5-1 and J is TRBJ1-5, with 8 bases aligning to TRBD1. Germline V gene sequence: CDR1 SGHRS, CDR2 YFSETQ. V lost 5 bases and J lost 5; bases outside the gene matches: 9. The CDR3 extends over 15 amino acids. The CDR3 DNA follows: TGCGCCAGCAGTCGTACAGGGGGTAGTGATCAGCCCCAGCATTTT. Protein product: CASSRTGGSDQPQHF.

V and J are TRBV4-3 and TRBJ2-7; TRBD1 matches 7 bases. CDR1 and CDR2 (germline): LGHNA, YSLEER. This CDR3 is built from 17 residues. V was pared by 0 bases and J by 3 bases, with 11 bases of the junction left unmatched. The CDR3 sequence: CASSQEFVGTAHYEQYF. Written as DNA, the CDR3 is TGCGCCAGCAGCCAAGAGTTTGTGGGGACAGCGCACTACGAGCAGTACTTC.

The chain couples TRBV5-4 to TRBJ2-7; TRBD1 might be the D (6 bases). The ends were cut back, 1 base at V and 3 bases at J, with 11 bases in the middle. Germline-derived CDR1 and CDR2 are SGHNT and YYREEE (reference sequence). This CDR3 contains 14 residues. The CDR3 region has the DNA TGTGCCAGCAGCTTGCGACAAGGGGGCTACGAGCAGTACTTC. This encodes CASSLRQGGYEQYF.

This clone was found a few times. This sequence joins TRBV7-3 and TRBJ1-1; 9 bases are a match to TRBD1. The CDR3 contains 16 residues. Germline V gene data show CDR1 as SGHTA and CDR2 as FQGTGA. After removal of 5 bases from V and 1 base from J, the junction contained 8 bases not matched to a gene. The CDR3 coding sequence is TGTGCCAGCAGCCCGCAAGACAGGGGGAAGAACACTGAAGCTTTCTTT. Translating gives CASSPQDRGKNTEAFF.

This clone showed up just a few times. This chain links TRBV2 with TRBJ1-1, with D unresolved. This CDR3 has 13 residues. The germline V gene encodes CDR1 SNHLY and CDR2 FYNNEI. V was clipped by 7 bases and J by 0 bases, with 9 bases between them. CDR3 region: CASTVSMNTEAFF. The DNA for the CDR3 is TGTGCCAGCACGGTTAGTATGAACACTGAAGCTTTCTTT.

J is TRBJ1-6 and V is TRBV30, with D uncertain. Trimming shortened V by 0 bases and J by 7 bases, and 7 bases separated the two germline ends. The germline V gene has CDR1 GTSNPN and CDR2 SVGIG (reference sequence). The CDR3 contains 13 residues. CDR3: CAWSVNGNSPLHF. The CDR3 DNA reads TGTGCCTGGAGTGTAAACGGGAATTCACCCCTCCACTTT.

The V and J genes are TRBV6-4 and TRBJ1-4; D may be TRBD1 (5 bases). The germline V gene has CDR1 MRHNA and CDR2 SNTAGT. The V gene lost 8 bases and the J gene lost 8 bases, with 15 bases spanning the gap. This CDR3 spans 13 amino acids. CDR3 sequence (DNA): TGTGCCAGCCGGGGGGTTTTCCCCGAAAAACTGTTTTTT. Its protein is CASRGVFPEKLFF.

The chain joins TRBV28 to TRBJ2-2; 9 bases line up with TRBD2. The V gene end was trimmed by 6 bases and the J gene end by 5 bases; junction bases not matched to a gene: 4. The CDR3 contains 14 residues. From germline, CDR1 is MDHEN and CDR2 SYDVKM. CDR3 residues: CASSRSGRTGELFF. The DNA of the CDR3 is TGTGCCAGCAGCCGGAGCGGGAGGACCGGGGAGCTGTTTTTT.

The chain recombines TRBV4-3 with TRBJ2-7; 14 positions agree with TRBD2. The V segment lost 5 bases and the J segment 6 bases; nucleotides outside the gene matches: 9. The CDR3 spans 16 residues. Looked up from germline, CDR1 is LGHNA and CDR2 is YSLEER. The chain's CDR3 is CASSYGTSGRRGEQYF. CDR3 bases: TGCGCCAGCAGCTACGGGACTAGCGGGAGACGTGGCGAGCAGTACTTC.

This chain uses TRBV6-1 with TRBJ2-7; D is unclear. This CDR3 has 15 residues. Trimming left V 7 bases short and J 0 bases short, with 16 bases between. The germline V gene has CDR1 MNHNS and CDR2 SASEGT. CDR3 loop: CASIRLGGSSYEQYF. Here the CDR3 DNA reads TGTGCCAGCATTCGTCTAGGTGGCAGCTCCTACGAGCAGTACTTC.

The chain uses TRBV4-3 and TRBJ2-1; 10 bases are a match to TRBD2. V lost 7 bases and J lost 11; bases outside the gene matches: 8. This CDR3 is built from 13 residues. CDR1 is LGHNA and CDR2 is YSLEER in the germline V gene. CDR3 amino acids: CASKQREGGQQFF. The CDR3 DNA follows: TGCGCCAGCAAACAGCGGGAGGGGGGTCAGCAGTTCTTC.

The gene calls are TRBV4-3 and TRBJ1-1, with 8 bases fitting TRBD1. The junction had 11 bases not matched to a gene; V was cut back by 2 bases and J by 0 bases. CDR3 length: 18 amino acids. Germline values: CDR1 LGHNA, CDR2 YSLEER. In nucleotides, the CDR3 is TGCGCCAGCAGCCAATACGGACAGGGTCTCCCAGTGAACACTGAAGCTTTCTTT. Amino acids: CASSQYGQGLPVNTEAFF.

The rearrangement joins TRBV19 to TRBJ1-5, with D possibly matching TRBD1 (6 bases). From germline, CDR1 is LNHDA and CDR2 SQIVND (reference sequence). The CDR3 runs 13 residues. The V gene lost 4 bases and the J gene lost 4 bases, with 8 bases spanning the gap. CDR3 in DNA: TGTGCCAGTAGTAGTACAGGGAATCAGCCCCAGCATTTT. Protein: CASSSTGNQPQHF.

This sequence joins TRBV5-8 and TRBJ2-5; 12 bases fit TRBD1. J was trimmed by 4 bases and V by 2 bases; bases with no gene match: 9. The CDR3 has 17 residues. Germline V gene data show CDR1 as SGHTS and CDR2 as YDEGEE. CDR3 sequence: CASSFLSGTGGRETQYF. CDR3 sequence (DNA): TGTGCCAGCAGCTTCTTATCCGGGACAGGGGGCAGAGAGACCCAGTACTTC.

CDR3 bases: TGTGCCAGCAGCTTGTCAGGGGGGCCCCACTACGAGCAGTACTTC. Its translation is CASSLSGGPHYEQYF. The chain links TRBV5-6 to TRBJ2-7, with D perhaps TRBD1 (7 bases). V was pared by 1 base and J by 3 bases, with 14 bases between. Germline CDR1 SGHDT, CDR2 YYEEEE. This CDR3 has 15 residues.

The J gene is TRBJ1-6, the V gene TRBV7-2; no firm D call. This CDR3 is built from 15 residues. Trimming took 2 bases from V and 1 from J, leaving 6 bases between them. From germline, CDR1 is SGHTA and CDR2 FQGNSA. The chain's CDR3 is CASSLQTSYNSPLHF. The CDR3 DNA is TGTGCCAGCAGCTTACAGACATCCTATAATTCACCCCTCCACTTT.

This clone has only one observation. CDR3 nucleotides: TGTGCCAGCAGCAGGTGGGATACGCAGTATTTT. It specifies CASSRWDTQYF. The chain carries TRBV6-1 and TRBJ2-3; D call uncertain. Per germline, CDR1 MNHNS and CDR2 SASEGT. The CDR3 totals 11 residues. V was cut by 6 bases and J by 6 bases, with 7 bases left in between.

The rearrangement uses TRBV6-5 and TRBJ2-7; the D gene is possibly TRBD1 (6 bases). The V gene's germline CDR1 is MNHEY and CDR2 SVGAGI. The CDR3 has 14 residues. V was pared by 7 bases and J by 0 bases, with 13 bases between. Here the CDR3 DNA reads TGTGCCAGCACCCCGGGACATAGCTCCTACGAGCAGTACTTC. Translating gives CASTPGHSSYEQYF.

Only a few counts were recorded for this clone. The chain combines TRBV5-8 with TRBJ1-1; perhaps TRBD1 as D (5 bases). The V gene lost 5 bases and the J gene lost 0 bases, with 14 bases spanning the gap. The germline gives CDR1 SGHTS, CDR2 YDEGEE. The CDR3 is made up of 15 amino acids. The CDR3 coding sequence is TGTGCCAGCAGTTACCATCAGGGTCTGAACACTGAAGCTTTCTTT. This encodes CASSYHQGLNTEAFF.

This sequence joins TRBV30 and TRBJ2-3, with 9 positions matching TRBD2. The junction had 1 base not matched to a gene; V was cut back by 1 base and J by 2 bases. The CDR3 contains 14 residues. The germline V gene has CDR1 GTSNPN and CDR2 SVGIG (reference sequence). CDR3 nucleotide sequence: TGTGCCTGGAGTGCTAGCGGGGTCACAGATACGCAGTATTTT. Translation: CAWSASGVTDTQYF.

The CDR3 region has the DNA TGCGCCAGCCGCCTCGCCACTAGCGGCTACGAGCAGTACTTC. Its protein product is CASRLATSGYEQYF. The chain combines TRBV5-1 with TRBJ2-7; 8 bases map to TRBD2. The germline V gene encodes CDR1 SGHRS and CDR2 YFSETQ. J lost 3 bases, V lost 7 bases, and 9 bases had no gene match. This CDR3 has 14 amino acids.